This TCR beta chain was captured by sequencing in a study of early T cells in non-severe SARS-CoV-2 infection. This clonotype showed up just a few times. MiXCR, applied by TCRdb to the 5' RACE reads, yields one record per CDR3 protein. The sample records 70,000 or so distinct CDR3 sequences, approximately 14% being singletons. The receptor was derived from an adult who was a healthcare worker with PCR-confirmed SARS-CoV-2 infection or an uninfected control (not recorded which). Sequenced: whole blood.

CDR3 sequence: CAISASRDRGNQYF. The CDR3 nucleotides read TGTGCCATCAGTGCGAGCCGGGACAGGGGGAATCAGTACTTC. The chain employs TRBV10-3 and TRBJ2-7, with 11 positions matching TRBD1. Germline CDR1 ENHRY, CDR2 SYGVKD. The CDR3 covers 14 residues. The V and J ends lost 4 bases and 10 bases, in that order; junction bases with no gene match: 9.